The subject of this entry is one T cell receptor (beta chain). The data stem from a study of identical twins. Template switching supplied a universal primer site; unique molecular identifiers were carried on the cDNA. TCRdb re-analysed the 5' RACE reads in MiXCR, keeping a single row per CDR3 protein. The sample includes roughly 690,000 distinct CDR3 sequences, around 21% seen only once; the top ten take about 4.5%. With 7 bases clipped from V and 3 bases from J, the junction kept 14 bases outside the gene matches. Germline CDR1 reads SQVTM; CDR2 reads ANQGSEA. CDR3 length: 15 amino acids. This sample also appeared in a second study, on T cells expressing NK-cell markers.

Specimen: PBMCs. The chain couples TRBV29-1 to TRBJ1-2; 7 bases map to TRBD1. This receptor was obtained from a woman in her late teens or twenties in good health. The CDR3 DNA reads as TGCAGCGCCGGGGGCATAAACAGGGGAGACTATGGCTACACCTTC. This codes for CSAGGINRGDYGYTF.